Below are 26 T cell receptor beta chains sequenced from a single sample in a study of STAT3 mutations in large granular lymphocyte leukemia. Study-level points and caveats: At least one immunodominant TCR beta clonotype appeared in every T-cell large granular lymphocyte leukemia patient.

Libraries were prepared by immunoSEQ multiplex PCR; TCRdb keeps only in-frame clonotypes and omits some of them. The table has some 10,000 clones, 45% to 65% seen once. These receptors' antigens are unknown. The specimen sequenced was peripheral blood mononuclear cells. Receptors were obtained from a boy younger than 18 with T-cell large granular lymphocyte leukemia. Some clones in this sample may be carry-over from other donors' samples.

This clone was observed once. This sequence joins TRBV13 and TRBJ2-7; 8 nucleotides match TRBD2. With V trimmed by 5 bases and J by 2 bases, 8 bases remained unmatched. Germline V lookup: CDR1 PRHDT, CDR2 FYEKMQ (reference sequence). The CDR3 extends over 15 amino acids. The CDR3 DNA reads as TGTGCCAGCAGCCCCGGACTAGCCCCTACCTACGAGCAGTACTTC. It codes for CASSPGLAPTYEQYF.

The rearrangement joins TRBV29-1 to TRBJ1-2; maybe TRBD1 (6 bases). Germline V gives CDR1 SQVTM, CDR2 ANQGSEA. The CDR3 contains 11 residues. V gave up 4 bases and J gave up 6 bases, with 9 bases separating them. CDR3 region: CSVGRGNGYTF. The CDR3 nucleotides are TGCAGCGTTGGCAGGGGCAATGGCTACACCTTC.

This chain uses TRBV10-3 with TRBJ2-5; TRBD2 matches at 10 bases. CDR1 ENHRY and CDR2 SYGVKD come from the germline V gene. The CDR3 has 20 amino acids. The junction had 23 bases not matched to a gene; V was cut back by 7 bases and J by 3 bases. The CDR3 DNA reads as TGTGCCATCAAGGGTCTAGCGGGAGAGGGCCTTTATCGAGGAGAAGAGACCCAGTACTTC. This gives the protein CAIKGLAGEGLYRGEETQYF.

The V gene is TRBV2, the J gene TRBJ2-7, with 7 nucleotides matching TRBD2. CDR3 size: 12 residues. CDR1 SNHLY and CDR2 FYNNEI come from the germline V gene. Trimming at V came to 4 bases and at J to 3 bases, leaving 0 bases not matched to a gene. The CDR3 DNA reads TGTGCCAGCAGTGGGGAGGGCTACGAGCAGTACTTC. Protein sequence: CASSGEGYEQYF.

This sequence joins TRBV5-6 and TRBJ1-6; D gene ambiguous. The CDR3 length is 14 residues. Trimming pared 4 bases from V and 12 bases from J, leaving 17 bases between. Germline V gene data show CDR1 as SGHDT and CDR2 as YYEEEE. The CDR3 reads CASSLRSGVVPLHF. The CDR3 DNA reads TGTGCCAGCAGCCTGCGGAGCGGCGTGGTACCCCTCCACTTT.

This clone was detected only once. The V gene is TRBV5-1, the J gene TRBJ1-1; possibly TRBD1 for D (6 bases). V was trimmed by 0 bases and J by 5 bases, leaving 11 bases between them. CDR1 and CDR2 from the germline V gene are SGHRS and YFSETQ. This CDR3 is 14 amino acids long. CDR3 sequence: CASSLAGGGTEAFF. The CDR3 DNA reads TGCGCCAGCAGCTTGGCGGGGGGCGGGACTGAAGCTTTCTTT.

The chain combines TRBV18 with TRBJ1-1; D gene uncertain. Trimming took 6 bases from V and 7 from J, leaving 12 bases between them. The CDR3 is made up of 12 amino acids. The V gene's germline CDR1 is KGHSH and CDR2 LQKENI. CDR3 sequence: CASSRMEDEAFF. DNA of the CDR3: TGTGCCAGCTCTCGGATGGAGGATGAAGCTTTCTTT.

The CDR3 spells CASSQLGGTYEQYF. Here the CDR3 DNA reads TGTGCCAGCAGCCAGTTGGGGGGTACCTACGAGCAGTACTTC. J is TRBJ2-7 and V is TRBV6-5; possible D gene TRBD2, 6 bases. Trimming shortened V by 6 bases and J by 2 bases, and 14 bases separated the two germline ends. Germline assignment: CDR1 MNHEY and CDR2 SVGAGI. This CDR3 spans 14 amino acids.

The chain has TRBV7-9 and TRBJ2-5; 8 bases fit TRBD2. The V gene's germline CDR1 is SEHNR and CDR2 FQNEAQ (reference sequence). The V gene end was trimmed by 8 bases and the J gene end by 1 base; junction bases not matched to a gene: 6. The CDR3 spans 14 residues. The CDR3 DNA is TGTGCCAGCGGAATCGGGGGGGCCCAAGAGACCCAGTACTTC. This codes for CASGIGGAQETQYF.

The V gene is TRBV29-1, the J gene TRBJ2-7; D is possibly TRBD1 (5 bases). Trimming removed 5 bases from V and 5 bases from J, with 13 bases in between. The CDR3 loop spans 12 amino acids. Germline V gene data show CDR1 as SQVTM and CDR2 as ANQGSEA. CDR3 loop: CSVSVIGDEQYF. The DNA of the CDR3 is TGCAGCGTTTCTGTAATAGGGGACGAGCAGTACTTC.

This chain joins TRBV9 and TRBJ1-1; 7 nucleotides line up with TRBD1. Germline V lookup: CDR1 SGDLS, CDR2 YYNGEE. V lost 3 bases, J lost 1 base, and 3 bases stayed unmatched. The CDR3 is 14 residues long. CDR3 coding DNA: TGTGCCAGCAGCGCGTGGACAGGGAACACTGAAGCTTTCTTT. This sequence encodes CASSAWTGNTEAFF. The variable domain in full, completed from reference TRBV9 and TRBJ1-1, reads DSGVTQTPKHLITATGQRVTLRCSPRSGDLSVYWYQQSLDQGLQFLIQYYNGEERAKGNILERFSAQQFPDLHSELNLSSLELGDSALYFCASSAWTGNTEAFFGQGTRLTVV.

The chain recombines TRBV6-5 with TRBJ1-1; D not certain. This CDR3 comprises 11 residues. Germline V lookup: CDR1 MNHEY, CDR2 SVGAGI. V lost 2 bases and J lost 10, with 8 bases in between. The CDR3 bases are TGTGCCAGCAGTTACGGCCCTCGAGCTTTCTTT. This sequence encodes CASSYGPRAFF.

This chain uses TRBV7-9 with TRBJ1-5, with D possibly TRBD1 on 6 matching bases. Germline loops: CDR1 SEHNR, CDR2 FQNEAQ (reference sequence). The CDR3 is 13 amino acids. V lost 3 bases to trimming and J lost 6 bases, with 9 bases between them. CDR3 nucleotide sequence: TGTGCCAGCAGCTTGGAGGGGGGTCAGCCCCAGCATTTT. It yields the protein CASSLEGGQPQHF.

V is TRBV18 and J is TRBJ1-5; 8 bases are shared with TRBD1. The germline V gene has CDR1 KGHSH and CDR2 LQKENI. Losses at the gene ends were 5 bases for V and 3 bases for J; bases not matched to a gene: 6. The CDR3 is made up of 15 amino acids. CDR3 nucleotides: TGTGCCAGCTCATCCGGACAGGGACACAATCAGCCCCAGCATTTT. Its protein is CASSSGQGHNQPQHF.

Only one count was recorded for this clone. The chain has TRBV18 and TRBJ1-5; TRBD1 matches at 9 bases. CDR3 length: 16 amino acids. The germline V gene has CDR1 KGHSH and CDR2 LQKENI. The V segment lost 6 bases and the J segment 1 base; nucleotides outside the gene matches: 7. In nucleotides, the CDR3 is TGTGCCAGCTCGTCGGGACAGGGTCGGAGCAATCAGCCCCAGCATTTT. It translates to CASSSGQGRSNQPQHF. The variable domain in full, with the rest retrieved from reference TRBV18 and TRBJ1-5, is NAGVMQNPRHLVRRRGQEARLRCSPMKGHSHVYWYRQLPEEGLKFMVYLQKENIIDESGMPKERFSAEFPKEGPSILRIQQVVRGDSAAYFCASSSGQGRSNQPQHFGDGTRLSIL.

The rearrangement uses TRBV2 and TRBJ1-2; D is unclear. V shed 0 bases and J shed 3 bases, with 5 bases lying between them. Germline CDR1 is SNHLY and CDR2 is FYNNEI. This CDR3 is built from 13 residues. CDR3 DNA sequence: TGTGCCAGCAGTGAAGCGGTGGACTATGGCTACACCTTC. It specifies CASSEAVDYGYTF.

The chain carries TRBV5-1 and TRBJ2-2; D call uncertain. This CDR3 comprises 14 residues. Germline V gives CDR1 SGHRS, CDR2 YFSETQ. V gave up 1 base and J gave up 1 base, with 5 bases separating them. The CDR3, as DNA: TGCGCCAGCAGCTTGAGAATGAACACCGGGGAGCTGTTTTTT. Its protein product is CASSLRMNTGELFF. Using reference TRBV5-1 and TRBJ2-2 for the parts outside the CDR3, the full variable domain is KAGVTQTPRYLIKTRGQQVTLSCSPISGHRSVSWYQQTPGQGLQFLFEYFSETQRNKGNFPGRFSGRQFSNSRSEMNVSTLELGDSALYLCASSLRMNTGELFFGEGSRLTVL.

V gene TRBV25-1 combines with J gene TRBJ2-1; TRBD1 matches at 7 bases. Losses at the gene ends were 5 bases for V and 4 bases for J; bases not matched to a gene: 5. CDR1 MGHDK and CDR2 SYGVNS come from the germline V gene. This CDR3 is 14 amino acids long. CDR3 amino acids: CASSSGQTYNEQFF. In DNA, the CDR3 is TGTGCCAGCAGTTCGGGACAGACTTACAATGAGCAGTTCTTC.

This clone was found a few times. J is TRBJ2-1 and V is TRBV7-9; 10 bases match TRBD2. Germline V gene sequence: CDR1 SEHNR, CDR2 FQNEAQ (reference sequence). Losses at the gene ends were 0 bases for V and 4 bases for J; bases not matched to a gene: 6. CDR3 length: 17 residues. In DNA form, the CDR3 reads TGTGCCAGCAGCTTAGCGCGCAGACTAGCGGGTTACAATGAGCAGTTCTTC. This gives the protein CASSLARRLAGYNEQFF. Together with reference TRBV7-9 and TRBJ2-1, the CDR3 gives the full variable domain: DTGVSQNPRHKITKRGQNVTFRCDPISEHNRLYWYRQTLGQGPEFLTYFQNEAQLEKSRLLSDRFSAERPKGSFSTLEIQRTEQGDSAMYLCASSLARRLAGYNEQFFGPGTRLTVL.

This clone appeared a few times. The gene calls are TRBV19 and TRBJ1-1; TRBD1 aligns across 7 bases. Germline values: CDR1 LNHDA, CDR2 SQIVND (reference sequence). There are 12 residues in the CDR3. V trimming: 9 bases; J trimming: 5 bases; junction bases outside the gene matches: 6. As DNA, the CDR3 is TGTGCCAGCTATGACAGGGCGACTGAAGCTTTCTTT. Residues: CASYDRATEAFF.

The CDR3 loop reads CASSRTGGEQYF. CDR3 sequence (DNA): TGTGCCAGCAGCAGGACAGGGGGCGAGCAGTACTTC. This rearrangement joins TRBV5-6 to TRBJ2-7; 10 nucleotides line up with TRBD1. The junction had 1 base not matched to a gene; V was cut back by 4 bases and J by 6 bases. The CDR3 sequence is 12 residues long. Germline V gene sequence: CDR1 SGHDT, CDR2 YYEEEE.

V is TRBV19 and J is TRBJ1-2; 7 bases map to TRBD1. The V and J ends lost 4 bases and 4 bases, in that order; junction bases with no gene match: 6. From germline, CDR1 is LNHDA and CDR2 SQIVND (reference sequence). The CDR3 spans 14 residues. In DNA, the CDR3 is TGTGCCAGTAGTACCGGGACAGACATCTATGGCTACACCTTC. Protein: CASSTGTDIYGYTF.

This chain links TRBV5-4 with TRBJ1-2; D ambiguous. CDR3 length: 13 amino acids. The V end lost 0 bases, the J end lost 4 bases, and 7 bases lay between the germline ends. Germline CDR1 reads SGHNT; CDR2 reads YYREEE (reference sequence). This CDR3 reads CASSLAGVYGYTF. DNA for the CDR3: TGTGCCAGCAGCTTGGCAGGCGTCTATGGCTACACCTTC.

This clone has a handful of counts. V and J are TRBV5-1 and TRBJ2-5; 7 positions match TRBD2. This CDR3 has 15 residues. Unmatched junction bases numbered 7, after V lost 4 bases and J lost 1 base. Germline CDR1 and CDR2: SGHRS and YFSETQ. CDR3 sequence reads: CASSVSLAVQETQYF. CDR3 sequence (DNA): TGCGCCAGCAGCGTGAGCCTAGCGGTCCAAGAGACCCAGTACTTC. Full variable domain (outside the CDR3, taken from reference TRBV5-1 and TRBJ2-5): KAGVTQTPRYLIKTRGQQVTLSCSPISGHRSVSWYQQTPGQGLQFLFEYFSETQRNKGNFPGRFSGRQFSNSRSEMNVSTLELGDSALYLCASSVSLAVQETQYFGPGTRLLVL.

This clone was observed a few times. The chain carries TRBV5-1 and TRBJ2-7; no clear D. CDR3 length: 13 amino acids. With 1 base removed from V and 2 bases from J, the gap between germline ends came to 7 bases. Germline V gene sequence: CDR1 SGHRS, CDR2 YFSETQ. In DNA form, the CDR3 reads TGCGCCAGCAGCTTGTCACAGACCTACGAGCAGTACTTC. Protein sequence: CASSLSQTYEQYF.

V usage is TRBV5-4 and J usage is TRBJ1-1, with D maybe TRBD1 (5 bases). The germline gives CDR1 SGHNT, CDR2 YYREEE (reference sequence). The germline V and J ends were trimmed by 2 bases and 3 bases, with 14 bases remaining between them. This CDR3 comprises 15 residues. CDR3 bases: TGTGCCAGCAGCTTACCCTCCGGGGCGGACACTGAAGCTTTCTTT. This gives the protein CASSLPSGADTEAFF.